The 21 T cell receptor beta chains in this list originate from one sample, sequenced in a study of response to subunit inactivated influenza vaccine. Each CDR3 protein is one row after TCRdb ran MiXCR on the RT-PCR reads. The table shows 600,000 to 700,000 distinct CDR3 sequences, with about 15% occurring only once. The sequencing here drew on PBMCs from blood, taken about 14 days before vaccination. The receptor set was obtained from a man aged 45 to 65 who received an inactivated influenza vaccine.

This clonotype was counted between two and nine times. V gene TRBV10-3 combines with J gene TRBJ2-5, with 9 bases that match TRBD2. V lost 3 bases to trimming and J lost 6 bases; unmatched junction nucleotides: 5. This CDR3 has 14 amino acids. Per germline, CDR1 ENHRY and CDR2 SYGVKD. DNA for the CDR3: TGTGCCATCAGTGAAGATAGCGGGGGTAAGACCCAGTACTTC. Translated, it gives CAISEDSGGKTQYF.

CDR3 DNA sequence: TGCAGTGCTAGAGAGGTGGGAGGGGCCTCCTACAATGAGCAGTTCTTC. Encoded protein: CSAREVGGASYNEQFF. The rearrangement uses TRBV20-1 and TRBJ2-1; 7 bases match TRBD2. After removal of 0 bases from V and 0 bases from J, the junction contained 5 bases not matched to a gene. This CDR3 has 16 amino acids. Germline CDR1 and CDR2: DFQATT and SNEGSKA (reference sequence).

This clonotype was recorded at least ten times. Compared with germline, one end of the junction differs, possibly owing to a read error. The chain carries TRBV6-5 and TRBJ2-1, with no clear D. The CDR3 is 12 amino acids. Germline lookup yields CDR1 MNHEY and CDR2 SVGAGI. Here the CDR3 reads CASSPPGPRWDF. The CDR3 region has the DNA TGTGCCAGCAGTCCTCCGGGCCCCCGTTGGGACTTC.

This clonotype has only a few counts. The rearrangement joins TRBV7-9 to TRBJ2-3; 10 bases line up with TRBD2. The junction had 8 bases not matched to a gene; V was cut back by 5 bases and J by 3 bases. Germline CDR1 is SEHNR and CDR2 is FQNEAQ (reference sequence). The CDR3 extends over 16 amino acids. This CDR3 reads CASSPTSGRATDTQYF. Written as DNA, the CDR3 is TGTGCCAGCAGCCCGACGAGCGGGAGGGCGACAGATACGCAGTATTTT.

The chain carries TRBV11-2 and TRBJ2-3, with 13 bases fitting TRBD2. The CDR3 extends over 18 amino acids. Germline V gene lookup returns CDR1 SGHAT and CDR2 FQNNGV. The junction had 8 bases not matched to a gene; V was cut back by 3 bases and J by 2 bases. CDR3 residues: CASSLGLLAGGDTDTQYF. The DNA of the CDR3 is TGTGCCAGCAGCTTGGGGTTACTAGCGGGGGGGGACACAGATACGCAGTATTTT.

This clonotype was detected many times. The chain links TRBV7-9 to TRBJ2-1; D unresolved. In germline, CDR1 is SEHNR, CDR2 FQNEAQ (reference sequence). There are 13 residues in the CDR3. V was pared by 2 bases and J by 4 bases, with 6 bases between. CDR3 sequence: CASSLSAYNEQFF. For the CDR3, the DNA is TGTGCCAGCAGCTTATCAGCTTACAATGAGCAGTTCTTC.

This clonotype was seen a handful of times. The chain is built from TRBV6-1 and TRBJ2-5; TRBD2 might be the D (5 bases). CDR1 is MNHNS and CDR2 is SASEGT in the germline V gene. Trimming stripped 7 bases from V and 5 bases from J, with 14 bases between. This CDR3 comprises 13 residues. The CDR3 loop reads CASTELGTETQYF. CDR3 DNA: TGTGCCAGCACCGAACTAGGCACGGAGACCCAGTACTTC.

The chain is built from TRBV15 and TRBJ2-5; D not resolved. From germline, CDR1 is LNHNV and CDR2 YYDKDF (reference sequence). The length of the CDR3 is 12 residues. Between the trimmed V and J ends, which lost 1 base and 2 bases, there was a span of 2 bases. Written as DNA, the CDR3 is TGTGCCACCAGCAGAGTTCAAGAGACCCAGTACTTC. Encoded protein: CATSRVQETQYF. The whole variable domain, remainder taken from reference TRBV15 and TRBJ2-5, is DAMVIQNPRYQVTQFGKPVTLSCSQTLNHNVMYWYQQKSSQAPKLLFHYYDKDFNNEADTPDNFQSRRPNTSFCFLDIRSPGLGDTAMYLCATSRVQETQYFGPGTRLLVL.

The chain employs TRBV18 and TRBJ1-1; 8 nucleotides line up with TRBD1. The germline CDR1 and CDR2 sequences are KGHSH and LQKENI. The ends lost 0 bases at V and 7 bases at J; junction bases unmatched: 4. The CDR3 is made up of 14 amino acids. The CDR3 is CASSPPGQGYEAFF. In DNA form, the CDR3 reads TGTGCCAGCTCACCACCAGGACAGGGATATGAAGCTTTCTTT.

This clonotype has just a few counts. The chain recombines TRBV20-1 with TRBJ2-5; TRBD2 aligns across 15 bases. The V segment lost 0 bases and the J segment 0 bases; nucleotides outside the gene matches: 8. The CDR3 has 19 amino acids. CDR1 and CDR2 from the germline V gene are DFQATT and SNEGSKA (reference sequence). CDR3 coding DNA: TGCAGTGCTAGAGACAACGGACTAGCGGGAGGGCGGTACCAAGAGACCCAGTACTTC. It codes for CSARDNGLAGGRYQETQYF.

This rearrangement joins TRBV4-2 to TRBJ2-1; the match to TRBD1 covers 7 bases. The CDR3 runs 16 residues. Germline V lookup: CDR1 LGHNA, CDR2 YNFKEQ. Losses at the gene ends were 0 bases for V and 4 bases for J; bases not matched to a gene: 6. CDR3 in DNA: TGTGCCAGCAGCCAAGAGGAGGACAGGCGTTACAATGAGCAGTTCTTC. Residues: CASSQEEDRRYNEQFF.

This clonotype was observed a few times. The gene calls are TRBV9 and TRBJ2-7; tentative D call: TRBD1 (7 bases). The CDR3 spans 15 residues. CDR1 and CDR2 from the germline V gene are SGDLS and YYNGEE. V gave up 0 bases and J gave up 0 bases, with 10 bases separating them. CDR3 sequence: CASSVGGTDSYEQYF. The DNA for the CDR3 is TGTGCCAGCAGCGTAGGCGGGACAGACTCCTACGAGCAGTACTTC.

This clonotype has only a few counts. V and J are TRBV2 and TRBJ2-3; possible D gene TRBD1, 6 bases. The CDR3 loop spans 14 amino acids. From germline, CDR1 is SNHLY and CDR2 FYNNEI. V lost 6 bases, J lost 5 bases, and 15 bases lay in between. The CDR3 DNA sequence: TGTGCCAGCAGCCAAAAATGGGACATAGATACGCAGTATTTT. Its translation is CASSQKWDIDTQYF. Complete variable domain (other parts from reference TRBV2 and TRBJ2-3): EPEVTQTPSHQVTQMGQEVILRCVPISNHLYFYWYRQILGQKVEFLVSFYNNEISEKSEIFDDQFSVERPDGSNFTLKIRSTKLEDSAMYFCASSQKWDIDTQYFGPGTRLTVL.

V gene TRBV6-1 combines with J gene TRBJ1-2; a weak D match, TRBD1 (5 bases). Germline CDR1 reads MNHNS; CDR2 reads SASEGT. The CDR3 runs to 15 residues. Trimming removed 7 bases at V and 0 bases at J, with 15 bases between. CDR3 sequence reads: CASIWGTLANYGYTF. CDR3 in DNA: TGTGCCAGCATATGGGGGACCTTAGCTAACTATGGCTACACCTTC.

V gene TRBV12-3 or TRBV12-4 combines with J gene TRBJ1-2; 8 bases line up with TRBD1. The CDR3 contains 15 residues. Losses at the gene ends were 6 bases for V and 2 bases for J; bases not matched to a gene: 8. The CDR3 region is CASRVTGVRNYGYTF. The CDR3 DNA sequence: TGTGCCAGCAGGGTGACAGGGGTGCGGAACTATGGCTACACCTTC.

This clonotype was seen only a few times. The rearrangement joins TRBV10-3 to TRBJ2-1, with 8 bases matching TRBD1. The CDR3 spans 15 residues. The trim removed 8 bases at V and 4 bases at J, leaving 10 bases unmatched. Germline CDR1 reads ENHRY; CDR2 reads SYGVKD. The CDR3 sequence: CAIQPGTGRYNEQFF. The DNA for the CDR3 is TGTGCCATCCAACCCGGGACAGGAAGATACAATGAGCAGTTCTTC.

This clonotype was observed a handful of times. The chain carries TRBV4-3 and TRBJ2-1, with D maybe TRBD2 (5 bases). The V end was cut by 0 bases, the J end by 6 bases, with 18 bases between. The CDR3 is made up of 17 amino acids. Germline V lookup: CDR1 LGHNA, CDR2 YSLEER. CDR3 sequence reads: CASSQDWDEDGGNEQFF. The CDR3 coding sequence is TGCGCCAGCAGCCAAGATTGGGATGAGGACGGAGGCAATGAGCAGTTCTTC.

V usage is TRBV6-6 and J usage is TRBJ2-1; D is ambiguous. Germline V gene data show CDR1 as MNHNY and CDR2 as SVGAGI (reference sequence). Trimming took 0 bases from V and 9 from J, leaving 6 bases between them. The CDR3 is 12 amino acids. In DNA form, the CDR3 reads TGTGCCAGCAGTTACTCGGCAGCTGAGCAGTTCTTC. Amino acid sequence: CASSYSAAEQFF.

The chain recombines TRBV20-1 with TRBJ1-6, with unresolved D. The CDR3 loop spans 15 amino acids. Germline V gene sequence: CDR1 DFQATT, CDR2 SNEGSKA (reference sequence). V was cut by 0 bases and J by 13 bases, with 19 bases left in between. CDR3 DNA sequence: TGCAGTGCTAGAGAGAGAGGCCCACCTTTAGACCCCCTCCACTTT. Its protein is CSARERGPPLDPLHF.

This clonotype was seen repeatedly, ten times or more. The genes are TRBV5-1 and TRBJ2-2, with D possibly TRBD2 on 5 matching bases. V lost 4 bases to trimming and J lost 6 bases, with 13 bases between them. This CDR3 is 14 amino acids long. Per the germline V gene, CDR1 is SGHRS and CDR2 is YFSETQ. The CDR3 loop reads CASSPTPGSGELFF. The CDR3 nucleotides read TGCGCCAGCAGCCCGACCCCGGGGTCCGGGGAGCTGTTTTTT.

The chain uses TRBV4-3 and TRBJ2-1; 8 bases agree with TRBD2. CDR1 and CDR2 from the germline V gene are LGHNA and YSLEER. V shed 0 bases, J shed 4 bases, and the junction held 8 bases outside the gene matches. CDR3 length equals 17 residues. The CDR3: CASSQDPPGGSYNEQFF. CDR3 sequence (DNA): TGCGCCAGCAGCCAAGATCCCCCGGGAGGGTCGTACAATGAGCAGTTCTTC.